These 22 T cell receptor beta chains were sequenced from one sample in a study of radiotherapy plus CTLA-4 blockade in lung cancer. This table comes from immunoSEQ multiplex PCR, and its TCRdb copy is limited to in-frame clones, with some not included. Of 30,000 to 40,000 clones in the sample, roughly 71% were seen once. This specimen consisted of peripheral blood, obtained from a patient treated with radiotherapy plus ipilimumab. These receptors were taken from a human donor with non-small cell lung cancer who had stable disease on radiotherapy plus ipilimumab.

The DNA for the CDR3 is TGTGCCAGCAGCTCCCGTGGACTAGCGGGGGTCTACAATGAGCAGTTCTTC. Amino acids: CASSSRGLAGVYNEQFF. This sequence joins TRBV13 and TRBJ2-1, with 13 bases that match TRBD2. The CDR3 is 17 amino acids. The ends lost 4 bases at V and 3 bases at J; junction bases unmatched: 6. Germline lookup yields CDR1 PRHDT and CDR2 FYEKMQ (reference sequence).

The V and J genes are TRBV4-1 and TRBJ2-6, with D possibly being TRBD1 (6 bases). Trimming left V 1 base short and J 2 bases short, with 9 bases between. This CDR3 region has 16 residues. Germline V CDR1 and CDR2: MGHRA, YSYEKL. The CDR3 spells CASSQGPGAGANVLTF. As DNA, the CDR3 is TGCGCCAGCAGCCAAGGTCCAGGGGCTGGGGCCAACGTCCTGACTTTC.

This rearrangement joins TRBV16 to TRBJ1-2; no clear D. This CDR3 comprises 13 residues. Germline CDR1 reads KGHSY; CDR2 reads FQNENV. The V gene lost 4 bases and the J gene lost 10 bases, with 16 bases spanning the gap. CDR3 sequence: CASSLPGEGDYTF. CDR3 bases: TGTGCCAGCAGCCTACCCGGAGAAGGTGACTACACCTTC.

Here the CDR3 reads CASSKPTGGRFRGGEQYF. CDR3 in DNA: TGTGCCAGCAGCAAACCGACAGGGGGCAGGTTTCGAGGGGGCGAGCAGTACTTC. This sequence joins TRBV7-9 and TRBJ2-5; 10 bases align to TRBD1. The tail of the sequence fits TRBJ2-7 better, so the J call may be wrong. Germline CDR1 and CDR2: SEHNR and FQNEAQ (reference sequence). The CDR3 runs 18 residues.

The V gene is TRBV29-1, the J gene TRBJ2-3, with 7 nucleotides matching TRBD2. The CDR3 runs 14 residues. Germline V gene lookup returns CDR1 SQVTM and CDR2 ANQGSEA. V was clipped by 4 bases and J by 0 bases; unmatched bases: 4. Here the CDR3 DNA reads TGCAGCGTTGGGGCTAGCGGCAGCACAGATACGCAGTATTTT. Translated, it gives CSVGASGSTDTQYF.

Worth noting for this clone: A junction boundary mismatches the germline segment, possibly from a read error. This chain uses TRBV7-2 with TRBJ2-2; 8 nucleotides align to TRBD2. This CDR3 comprises 15 residues. CDR1 and CDR2 from the germline V gene are SGHTA and FQGNSA. The CDR3 sequence: CASSYSGTDTGGLFF. The CDR3, as DNA: TGTGCCAGCAGCTATAGCGGGACCGACACCGGGGGGCTGTTTTTT.

This chain joins TRBV7-2 and TRBJ1-2; D unresolved. CDR3 size: 14 residues. Germline CDR1 SGHTA, CDR2 FQGNSA. V dropped 5 bases and J dropped 8 bases, with 18 bases sitting between them. CDR3 sequence: CASSVLGRPYGYTF. The CDR3 bases are TGTGCCAGCAGCGTCCTCGGACGTCCATACGGCTACACCTTC. Together with reference TRBV7-2 and TRBJ1-2, the CDR3 gives the full variable domain: GAGVSQSPSNKVTEKGKDVELRCDPISGHTALYWYRQSLGQGLEFLIYFQGNSAPDKSGLPSDRFSAERTGGSVSTLTIQRTQQEDSAVYLCASSVLGRPYGYTFGSGTRLTVV.

The rearrangement joins TRBV27 to TRBJ2-7; 10 positions match TRBD2. V lost 6 bases and J lost 6; bases outside the gene matches: 11. CDR3 length equals 15 residues. Germline V gene data show CDR1 as MNHEY and CDR2 as SMNVEV (reference sequence). The CDR3 sequence: CASRAPGLARSEQYF. The CDR3 DNA sequence: TGTGCCAGCAGAGCACCGGGACTAGCGAGGAGCGAGCAGTACTTC.

Only a few counts were recorded for this clone. The V and J genes are TRBV14 and TRBJ2-3; 7 bases fit TRBD2. V lost 9 bases to trimming and J lost 3 bases; unmatched junction nucleotides: 6. From germline, CDR1 is SGHDN and CDR2 FVKESK. The CDR3 spans 13 residues. CDR3 region: CASSGLGTDTQYF. The CDR3 DNA sequence: TGTGCCAGTTCCGGACTAGGTACAGATACGCAGTATTTT. The full variable domain, with the rest looked up from reference TRBV14 and TRBJ2-3, is EAGVTQFPSHSVIEKGQTVTLRCDPISGHDNLYWYRRVMGKEIKFLLHFVKESKQDESGMPNNRFLAERTGGTYSTLKVQPAELEDSGVYFCASSGLGTDTQYFGPGTRLTVL.

The chain recombines TRBV18 with TRBJ2-6, with 16 bases identical to TRBD2. The V segment lost 3 bases and the J segment 2 bases; nucleotides outside the gene matches: 1. Germline V gene sequence: CDR1 KGHSH, CDR2 LQKENI. The length of the CDR3 is 18 residues. The CDR3 protein is CASSPGLAGGPGANVLTF. CDR3 nucleotides: TGTGCCAGCTCACCGGGACTAGCGGGAGGGCCTGGGGCCAACGTCCTGACTTTC.

The chain carries TRBV7-6 and TRBJ2-5, with 12 bases that match TRBD2. The last part of the DNA fits TRBJ2-7 better; the J call may be wrong. Germline V lookup: CDR1 SGHVS, CDR2 FNYEAQ. The CDR3 spans 16 residues. The CDR3 region has the DNA TGTGCCAGCAGCTTAGGGACTAGCGGGGAAGGGTACGAGCAGTACTTC. Its protein is CASSLGTSGEGYEQYF.

The DNA for the CDR3 is TGTGCCTGGAGTTCGGGGCGGCTCCAAGAGACCCAGTACTTC. Amino acids: CAWSSGRLQETQYF. The V gene is TRBV30, the J gene TRBJ2-5, with D perhaps being TRBD1 or TRBD2 (5 bases each). Germline-derived CDR1 and CDR2 are GTSNPN and SVGIG (reference sequence). The CDR3 length is 14 residues. V lost 2 bases and J lost 1, with 11 bases in between.

V gene TRBV11-2 combines with J gene TRBJ2-7; no clear D gene. In germline, CDR1 is SGHAT, CDR2 FQNNGV. With 0 bases removed from V and 4 bases from J, the gap between germline ends came to 7 bases. CDR3 length equals 13 residues. The CDR3 bases are TGTGCCAGCAGCTTAGAGGCCAAGTACGAGCAGTACTTC. Its protein product is CASSLEAKYEQYF.

The chain joins TRBV23-1 to TRBJ1-1, with D maybe TRBD1 (5 bases). TRBV23-1 is labeled an ORF, and its function is uncertain. The CDR3 consists of 14 residues. Trimming left V 6 bases short and J 5 bases short, with 16 bases between. DNA for the CDR3: TGCGCCAGCAGACAGGTCGTGTTTCTAACTGAAGCTTTCTTT. Protein product: CASRQVVFLTEAFF.

The rearrangement uses TRBV11-1 and TRBJ1-2; D not resolved. V lost 3 bases, J lost 7 bases, and 6 bases lay in between. This CDR3 has 11 amino acids. CDR1 and CDR2 (germline): SGHAT, FQDESV (reference sequence). The DNA for the CDR3 is TGTGCCAGCAGCTTCCGCGGTGGCTACACCTTC. It specifies CASSFRGGYTF.

The sample holds a few counts of this clone. In DNA, the CDR3 is TGCGCCAGCAGTGAGATGGGGGTAGGAGGCAAAAACATTCAGTACTTC. Its translation: CASSEMGVGGKNIQYF. The V and J genes are TRBV10-1 and TRBJ2-4; possibly TRBD1 or TRBD2 for D (5 bases each). CDR3 length: 16 residues. Germline CDR1 reads WNHNN; CDR2 reads SYGVQD (reference sequence). Trimming cost V 2 bases and J 3 bases, with 14 bases left between them.

By sample share, this clone is medium-sized. Within the sample, other DNA sequences also encode this same CDR3. The CDR3 region is CASSRGLAGDTQYF. In DNA, the CDR3 is TGTGCCAGCAGCCGAGGACTAGCGGGAGATACGCAGTATTTT. The rearrangement links TRBV6-6 to TRBJ2-3; TRBD2 matches 11 bases. The CDR3 is 14 amino acids. Germline V gene data show CDR1 as MNHNY and CDR2 as SVGAGI (reference sequence). The V and J ends lost 6 bases and 5 bases, in that order; junction bases with no gene match: 4.

The V and J genes are TRBV5-4 and TRBJ1-1; a possible D gene is TRBD1 (5 bases). The CDR3 covers 14 residues. Germline CDR1 reads SGHNT; CDR2 reads YYREEE (reference sequence). V lost 2 bases, J lost 6 bases, and 14 bases lay in between. CDR3 residues: CASSFSRGTAEAFF. CDR3 bases: TGTGCCAGCAGCTTCAGTCGGGGGACCGCTGAAGCTTTCTTT.

The J gene is TRBJ1-2, the V gene TRBV29-1, with 11 nucleotides matching TRBD1. Germline V lookup: CDR1 SQVTM, CDR2 ANQGSEA. CDR3 size: 13 residues. The V segment lost 7 bases and the J segment 3 bases; nucleotides outside the gene matches: 4. The CDR3 spells CSGGQGADYGYTF. The DNA for the CDR3 is TGCAGCGGTGGACAGGGGGCGGACTATGGCTACACCTTC.

V usage is TRBV7-9 and J usage is TRBJ2-1; no definite D call. V lost 1 base and J 6 bases, leaving 16 bases between the germline ends. Per the germline V gene, CDR1 is SEHNR and CDR2 is FQNEAQ (reference sequence). This CDR3 contains 16 residues. The CDR3 coding sequence is TGTGCCAGCAGCTTAGATCGAGGACCGCCCCCCAATGAGCAGTTCTTC. It is translated as CASSLDRGPPPNEQFF.

The table lists this clone with a count of one. The V and J genes are TRBV5-4 and TRBJ2-1; D remains unclear. V gave up 1 base and J gave up 6 bases, with 17 bases separating them. This CDR3 has 16 residues. Germline assignment: CDR1 SGHNT and CDR2 YYREEE (reference sequence). CDR3 residues: CASSLITAWEVNEQFF. CDR3 in DNA: TGTGCCAGCAGCTTGATTACGGCGTGGGAAGTCAATGAGCAGTTCTTC.

This clone was recorded a few times. The rearrangement joins TRBV4-1 to TRBJ2-1; 7 nucleotides match TRBD2. The trim removed 0 bases at V and 4 bases at J, leaving 12 bases unmatched. This CDR3 has 18 residues. The germline gives CDR1 MGHRA, CDR2 YSYEKL. The DNA for the CDR3 is TGCGCCAGCAGCCAAGATTCTTTGGCGGGAGTGGGGTACAATGAGCAGTTCTTC. It codes for CASSQDSLAGVGYNEQFF.